This T cell receptor beta chain derives from a study of regulatory T cells in long-lasting Graves disease (dated by TCRdb to about 2021). General notes on the study: In the newly diagnosed Graves' disease group, patients had been taking antithyroid drugs for less than 3 months. A total of 35 or so samples were covered by TCR sequencing, comprising around 13 persistent and around 20 newly diagnosed Graves' disease patients. This study used TCR sequencing and RNA sequencing of peripheral blood to compare persistent Graves' disease patients against newly diagnosed Graves' disease patients. The study was conducted in China and was registered as a clinical trial.

The sample's time point label, in plain terms: newly diagnosed GD, antithyroid drugs for less than 3 months. RNA was extracted from PBMCs in TRIzol for both TCR sequencing and RNA sequencing. Graves' disease was diagnosed according to American Thyroid Association guidelines. Patients were recruited from an endocrinology department in Xi'an, China. From each patient, 8 to 10 milliliters of peripheral blood was collected into an EDTA anticoagulant tube. PBMCs were isolated by Ficoll Paque Plus density gradient separation without further T cell sorting. An Agilent 2100 Bioanalyzer and agarose gel were used to check RNA quality, and a NanoDrop 2000 was used to measure RNA concentration. The protocol used for the library was multiplex PCR. The instrument was an Illumina HiSeq 4000. iRepertoire HTBI primers and Arm-PCR amplification of CDR3 regions were used to construct TCR beta libraries. Before sequencing, the PCR products underwent gel purification. Per the source publication's procedure: Across samples, around 62 TRBV and 13 to 15 TRBJ segments were identified and used for gene usage analysis of CDR3 amino acid clonotypes. Filtered high-quality paired reads were merged into contigs using COPE and FqMerger. BLAST was used to align contigs to IMGT TRBV, TRBD and TRBJ reference genes, and CDR3 was defined according to IMGT. Highly expanded clones were defined as clonotypes with a frequency above 0.1%. Shannon entropy was used to measure repertoire diversity, and the Gini coefficient was used to measure V-J evenness. A clonotype found in more than one individual was treated as public. Clones were called with MiXCR by TCRdb after fastp trimmed the public reads at Q25, and only in-frame beta chains were retained. Each record represents a unique CDR3 protein, reported with the most common genes and DNA among its rows. None of the V and J calls come from the authors' own analysis; TCRdb made them. In this sample the table shows hundreds of thousands of distinct CDR3 sequences, roughly 14% of which occur a single time. 8.5% to 10% of the sample is in the top ten clones.

This clonotype appeared many times. Its binding antigen is unknown. There are no base qualities to consult, and no much larger clone falls within one base. Study-wide conclusions, independent of this receptor: Compared with newly diagnosed patients, patients with persistent Graves' disease had lower TCR Shannon entropy and fewer highly expanded clones, which suggests clonal expansion. Peripheral blood alone was examined, since thyroid tissue, which constituted the primary lesion, could not be accessed. Persistent patients shared more public clonotypes among themselves (more than 2,500) than newly diagnosed patients did (roughly 920). TRBV28, TRBJ1-2 and TRBJ2-5 were preferentially used in persistent disease, while TRBV20-1 and TRBJ2-1 were favored in newly diagnosed disease. As a limitation, the authors acknowledged that the small sample size may reduce accuracy. Sequencing and analysis were limited to the TCR beta chain.

Taken from the germline V gene, the CDR1 and CDR2 loops are SNHLY and FYNNEI. Trimming at the junction amounts to 4 bases on V and 2 bases on J, and the germline ends lie 11 bases apart. Spanning cysteine to phenylalanine, the CDR3 consists of 14 amino acids. The sequence is cut down to CDR3 DNA, 42 bases in frame from base 1. Separately, the same data were catalogued under a study of T cells in Graves' hyperthyroidism and ophthalmopathy. As the second paper documents: A patient counted as having stable Graves' hyperthyroidism if no progression to ophthalmopathy occurred over 18 months of follow-up. Hyperthyroidism patients were newly diagnosed, with disease duration under 2 months, and aged 18 to 65 years. The study excluded patients with uncontrolled infections, other autoimmune diseases, pregnancy or lactation. Diagnoses were established on the basis of clinical symptoms, serum thyroxine and TRAb, thyroid ultrasound, and orbital computed tomography. The TCR CDR3 was subjected to a first round of RT-PCR using the HTBI primer set and the Qiagen OneStep RT-PCR kit. Most expanded thyroid clonotypes (frequency above 0.001) were also found in blood, which suggests that blood repertoires may mirror thyroid immune responses. A 13 V-J signature model separated ophthalmopathy from stable hyperthyroidism, with 87.88% sensitivity and about 81% specificity in cross-validation and 80%/75% in testing. In validation, the model predicted progression to ophthalmopathy a median of around six months before onset, with roughly 71% sensitivity and almost 75% specificity. To identify distinguishing TCR V-J signatures, a discovery cohort of around 98 patients was used, comprising 40 to 45 with Graves' ophthalmopathy and about 59 with stable Graves' hyperthyroidism. Prospective prediction of ophthalmopathy was tested in an independent validation cohort consisting of 18 to 20 hyperthyroidism patients and over 15 patients who later progressed to ophthalmopathy. For training and testing, the approximately 92 patients in the discovery cohort were randomly divided in a 7:3 ratio. In six Graves' hyperthyroidism patients, the study also compared T-cell repertoires from thyroid tissue with T-cell repertoires from blood. After blood sampling, hyperthyroidism patients were treated with methimazole at a starting dose of 30 mg daily, and ophthalmopathy patients were treated with high-dose intravenous methylprednisolone. Libraries were constructed in a second round of multiplex PCR, after which size selection and purification were carried out. Sequencing of the libraries was done on an Illumina HiSeq2000 using paired-end 100 bp reads. SOAPnuke was used to process the raw data, removing reads that contained adapters or uncalled bases, had a mean Phred below 15, or lacked an exact match to the constant primer or identifier. High-quality paired reads were merged with COPE v1.2.5, and unique nucleotide sequences were defined as clonotypes. MiTCR v1.1 was used to align the clonotypes against IMGT TRBV, TRBD and TRBJ reference segments. The analysis was restricted to V-J combinations with a frequency above 0.0001, which together covered just over 98% of the repertoires. A TCS score was defined as the ratio between F50 (clonal expansion) and ExV (chaos), using BLOSUM62-based TCRdist between CDR3 peptides within each V-J. Welch's t-statistics and random forest reduced approximately 520 V-J features to under 15, which were used in a naive Bayes classifier (R e1071). Sample size was not statistically predetermined, and investigators were not blinded to group allocation. The paper reports TCR Vbeta CDR3 sequencing of over 130 peripheral blood samples: 40 or so ophthalmopathy, around 80 hyperthyroidism and approximately 17 progressor patients.

Sequences were derived from peripheral blood mononuclear cells (PBMCs), sampled at new diagnosis, from a patient treated with antithyroid drugs. The origin of this receptor is a man aged 25 to 45 with Graves disease. Donor details come from another sample of the same person, matched by shared clones. The rearranged segments are TRBV2 and TRBJ2-5; the D gene identity is not certain. CDR3 protein: CASSGSVRQETQYF. The DNA is TGTGCCAGCAGTGGTTCGGTCAGGCAAGAGACCCAGTACTTC. Full variable domain (CDR3 extended with the reference TRBV2 and TRBJ2-5 proteins): EPEVTQTPSHQVTQMGQEVILRCVPISNHLYFYWYRQILGQKVEFLVSFYNNEISEKSEIFDDQFSVERPDGSNFTLKIRSTKLEDSAMYFCASSGSVRQETQYFGPGTRLLVL.